These 32 T cell receptor beta chains were sequenced from one sample in a study of shared clonotypes between healthy human individuals (dated by TCRdb to the early 2020s). Libraries were built with the immunoSEQ multiplex PCR assay. Entries here come from immuneACCESS through TCRdb and include only in-frame sequences with V and J called. Some clones fail to appear in such tables; in the studies checked, an unresolved V gene covers under half of the shortfall, and the cause of the remainder is unknown. Recorded for this sample are more than 450,000 clones; 75% to 85% of them occurred a single time. About an eighth of the sample is in the top ten clones. The sequenced material came from PBMCs. All receptors come from a woman aged 40-49 years in good health. Some clones in this sample may be carry-over from other donors' samples.

This clone was counted a few times. This rearrangement joins TRBV7-2 to TRBJ2-6, with 10 nucleotides matching TRBD1. Losses at the gene ends were 0 bases for V and 0 bases for J; bases not matched to a gene: 8. This CDR3 is 20 amino acids long. CDR1 SGHTA and CDR2 FQGNSA come from the germline V gene. CDR3 residues: CASSLAGQGVYSSGANVLTF. DNA of the CDR3: TGTGCCAGCAGCTTAGCCGGACAGGGGGTCTACAGCTCTGGGGCCAACGTCCTGACTTTC.

The chain uses TRBV11-2 and TRBJ2-3; 8 bases fit TRBD1. Per germline, CDR1 SGHAT and CDR2 FQNNGV. The V and J ends lost 4 bases and 6 bases, in that order; junction bases with no gene match: 6. This CDR3 is 14 amino acids long. This CDR3 is CASSSDRGSDTQYF. The DNA for the CDR3 is TGTGCCAGCAGCTCAGACAGGGGTTCGGATACGCAGTATTTT.

The chain joins TRBV29-1 to TRBJ2-7, with 11 bases fitting TRBD1. This CDR3 spans 13 amino acids. Germline assignment: CDR1 SQVTM and CDR2 ANQGSEA. With V trimmed by 7 bases and J by 6 bases, 8 bases remained unmatched. Here the CDR3 reads CSAFRDRGGEQYF. CDR3 in DNA: TGCAGCGCCTTTCGGGACAGGGGGGGCGAGCAGTACTTC.

The rearrangement joins TRBV10-3 to TRBJ2-7; 9 bases align to TRBD2. The CDR3 is 14 residues long. The V segment lost 5 bases and the J segment 6 bases; nucleotides outside the gene matches: 8. Germline V CDR1 and CDR2: ENHRY, SYGVKD. CDR3 in amino acids: CAISIAGVETEQYF. The CDR3, as DNA: TGTGCCATCAGTATAGCGGGAGTGGAAACCGAGCAGTACTTC.

This clone was recorded only once. The CDR3 bases are TGTGCCAGCAGCCAAGATCCCGGACTGGGCTACACCTTC. It yields the protein CASSQDPGLGYTF. The J gene is TRBJ1-2, the V gene TRBV4-2, with D hard to call. The CDR3 spans 13 residues. With 0 bases removed from V and 8 bases from J, the gap between germline ends came to 10 bases. Germline-derived CDR1 and CDR2 are LGHNA and YNFKEQ.

The chain employs TRBV4-1 and TRBJ2-1; weak D call: TRBD2 (5 bases). The length of the CDR3 is 17 residues. Trimming left V 3 bases short and J 0 bases short, with 15 bases between. Germline loops: CDR1 MGHRA, CDR2 YSYEKL. The CDR3 nucleotides read TGCGCCAGCAGCCAGGCCCCTAGCCCGAGCTCCTACAATGAGCAGTTCTTC. Amino acid sequence: CASSQAPSPSSYNEQFF.

The gene calls are TRBV29-1 and TRBJ2-7; TRBD1 might be the D (6 bases). V dropped 4 bases and J dropped 0 bases, with 7 bases sitting between them. CDR1 and CDR2 (germline): SQVTM, ANQGSEA. CDR3 size: 12 residues. As DNA, the CDR3 is TGCAGCGTTGGGACAGTCTCCTACGAGCAGTACTTC. This gives the protein CSVGTVSYEQYF.

The chain employs TRBV5-1 and TRBJ2-5; TRBD2 matches 10 bases. Germline values: CDR1 SGHRS, CDR2 YFSETQ. The ends lost 0 bases at V and 3 bases at J; junction bases unmatched: 2. The CDR3 length is 15 residues. This chain's CDR3 is CASSLGGTSEETQYF. The CDR3 bases are TGCGCCAGCAGCTTGGGTGGGACTAGCGAAGAGACCCAGTACTTC.

The chain has TRBV9 and TRBJ2-7; D perhaps matches TRBD2 (5 bases). Germline CDR1 is SGDLS and CDR2 is YYNGEE. Trimming cost V 0 bases and J 2 bases, with 15 bases left between them. This CDR3 has 16 residues. CDR3 in DNA: TGTGCCAGCAGCGTAGGGAGCGGCCCAGCCCCCTACGAGCAGTACTTC. It yields the protein CASSVGSGPAPYEQYF.

As regards this clone: Other DNA sequences in this sample translate to the same CDR3. CDR3 amino acids: CASSPRRGTEAFF. The CDR3 DNA is TGTGCCAGCAGTCCCCGGAGGGGCACTGAAGCTTTCTTT. V gene TRBV27 combines with J gene TRBJ1-1, with D maybe TRBD1 (5 bases). This CDR3 comprises 13 residues. Germline loops: CDR1 MNHEY, CDR2 SMNVEV (reference sequence). Deletions cut 5 bases from V and 4 bases from J, with 11 bases between.

This chain links TRBV19 with TRBJ1-3; 7 bases match TRBD1. CDR1 and CDR2 (germline): LNHDA, SQIVND (reference sequence). Trimming cost V 3 bases and J 2 bases; bases outside gene matches: 1. CDR3 length equals 14 residues. The CDR3: CASSMGQTGNTIYF. The CDR3 nucleotides are TGTGCCAGTAGTATGGGACAGACTGGAAACACCATATATTTT.

This clone appeared a single time. The V call is TRBV5-4, the J call TRBJ2-1, with TRBD1 matching over 9 bases. The junction had 10 bases not matched to a gene; V was cut back by 3 bases and J by 9 bases. Looked up from germline, CDR1 is SGHNT and CDR2 is YYREEE (reference sequence). The CDR3 covers 15 residues. Here the CDR3 reads CASSYPGTGKTEQFF. As DNA, the CDR3 is TGTGCCAGCAGCTATCCCGGGACAGGGAAAACTGAGCAGTTCTTC.

Only a few counts were recorded for this clone. A much larger clone lies a single base off, so this may be a read error. This rearrangement joins TRBV7-9 to TRBJ2-3, with D unresolved. The CDR3 length is 11 residues. Germline V lookup: CDR1 SEHNR, CDR2 FQNEAQ (reference sequence). V was pared by 3 bases and J by 2 bases, with 0 bases between. The CDR3 nucleotides are TGTGCCAGCAGCTTCACAGATACGCAGTATTTT. Its protein is CASSFTDTQYF.

The J gene is TRBJ1-4, the V gene TRBV9; 7 nucleotides align to TRBD1. Trimming cost V 3 bases and J 4 bases; bases outside gene matches: 6. The CDR3 covers 15 residues. Germline V lookup: CDR1 SGDLS, CDR2 YYNGEE. CDR3 sequence reads: CASSAQTGFNEKLFF. In DNA form, the CDR3 reads TGTGCCAGCAGCGCACAGACAGGGTTTAATGAAAAACTGTTTTTT.

The chain joins TRBV11-1 to TRBJ2-3; TRBD1 might be the D (7 bases). Per germline, CDR1 SGHAT and CDR2 FQDESV (reference sequence). This CDR3 is built from 15 residues. V lost 3 bases to trimming and J lost 1 base, with 11 bases between them. CDR3: CASSFQGGGTDTQYF. In nucleotides, the CDR3 is TGTGCCAGCAGCTTTCAGGGGGGCGGCACAGATACGCAGTATTTT.

This clone was recorded once. The genes are TRBV19 and TRBJ2-1; D unresolved. This CDR3 contains 12 residues. The V and J ends lost 5 bases and 5 bases respectively, with 7 bases between them. Germline CDR1 reads LNHDA; CDR2 reads SQIVND (reference sequence). DNA for the CDR3: TGTGCCAGTAGTCCGTGGGACAATGAGCAGTTCTTC. Its translation is CASSPWDNEQFF.

The V and J genes are TRBV9 and TRBJ2-1; 8 positions agree with TRBD2. With 0 bases clipped from V and 4 bases from J, the junction kept 6 bases outside the gene matches. The CDR3 loop spans 16 amino acids. Germline lookup yields CDR1 SGDLS and CDR2 YYNGEE. The CDR3 sequence: CASSVAPGRGYNEQFF. DNA for the CDR3: TGTGCCAGCAGCGTAGCTCCCGGGAGGGGGTACAATGAGCAGTTCTTC.

This chain connects TRBV30 to TRBJ1-6; 9 nucleotides align to TRBD1. Germline trimming cut 3 bases from V and 9 bases from J; bases unmatched to any gene: 12. CDR1 is GTSNPN, CDR2 SVGIG, per germline (reference sequence). The CDR3 consists of 16 residues. The CDR3 protein is CAWRPLEGTGSSPLHF. The CDR3, as DNA: TGTGCCTGGAGACCGTTGGAGGGGACAGGGAGTTCACCCCTCCACTTT.

The chain couples TRBV11-2 to TRBJ2-3, with TRBD2 matching over 11 bases. J lost 2 bases, V lost 7 bases, and 5 bases had no gene match. The CDR3 sequence is 15 residues long. Germline V gene lookup returns CDR1 SGHAT and CDR2 FQNNGV. The CDR3 DNA sequence: TGTGCCAGCACCCTAGCGGGAGGACTCACAGATACGCAGTATTTT. Translated, it gives CASTLAGGLTDTQYF.

This chain's CDR3 is CASSLQRVAGNNEQFF. CDR3 bases: TGTGCCAGCAGTTTACAGAGGGTAGCGGGAAACAATGAGCAGTTCTTC. V gene TRBV27 combines with J gene TRBJ2-1; 8 bases fit TRBD2. With 2 bases clipped from V and 5 bases from J, the junction kept 8 bases outside the gene matches. There are 16 residues in the CDR3. The germline V gene encodes CDR1 MNHEY and CDR2 SMNVEV (reference sequence).

The CDR3 DNA follows: TGTGCCATCAGGGCTGGGAGCGGGAGTGGCAATGAGCAGTTCTTC. This gives the protein CAIRAGSGSGNEQFF. The chain combines TRBV10-3 with TRBJ2-1; 8 bases fit TRBD2. Germline CDR1 is ENHRY and CDR2 is SYGVKD. CDR3 length: 15 residues. V dropped 6 bases and J dropped 6; count of bases not matched to a gene: 10.

The rearrangement joins TRBV5-1 to TRBJ2-7; the match to TRBD1 covers 11 bases. The CDR3 spans 14 residues. V trimming: 7 bases; J trimming: 2 bases; junction bases outside the gene matches: 5. Germline V lookup: CDR1 SGHRS, CDR2 YFSETQ. Here the CDR3 reads CASRGQGVAYEQYF. CDR3 coding DNA: TGCGCCAGCCGGGGACAGGGGGTTGCCTACGAGCAGTACTTC.

Points on this clone: Other DNA variants within this sample encode the same CDR3. The chain is built from TRBV6-5 and TRBJ2-2; D is unclear. The CDR3 has 13 amino acids. V lost 6 bases and J 5 bases, leaving 10 bases between the germline ends. CDR1 MNHEY and CDR2 SVGAGI come from the germline V gene. The CDR3 region is CASSYTRTGELFF. The CDR3 DNA reads as TGTGCCAGCAGCTATACAAGAACCGGGGAGCTGTTTTTT.

This clone has ten or more counts. This sequence joins TRBV6-1 and TRBJ1-5; the D gene is possibly TRBD1 (5 bases). The ends were cut back, 8 bases at V and 4 bases at J, with 15 bases in the middle. CDR3 length equals 14 residues. Per germline, CDR1 MNHNS and CDR2 SASEGT. The CDR3 sequence: CASSVGGENQPQHF. CDR3 nucleotides: TGTGCCAGCTCTGTGGGAGGGGAGAATCAGCCCCAGCATTTT.

This chain connects TRBV19 to TRBJ2-4; D is undetermined. The V gene's germline CDR1 is LNHDA and CDR2 SQIVND (reference sequence). CDR3 length: 11 amino acids. CDR3 in DNA: TGTACCCAGACAATCAAAAACATTCAGTACTTC. Protein product: CTQTIKNIQYF.

The chain is built from TRBV18 and TRBJ2-2; 7 positions match TRBD2. J was trimmed by 6 bases and V by 5 bases; bases with no gene match: 6. The CDR3 extends over 14 amino acids. Germline V gives CDR1 KGHSH, CDR2 LQKENI. The CDR3 is CASSSLTSPGELFF. The DNA for the CDR3 is TGTGCCAGCTCATCCCTGACTAGCCCCGGGGAGCTGTTTTTT.

This clone was seen once. This chain uses TRBV2 with TRBJ2-5; D is possibly TRBD1 (6 bases). CDR3 length: 14 residues. Germline V gives CDR1 SNHLY, CDR2 FYNNEI. Trimming removed 6 bases at V and 5 bases at J, with 16 bases between. CDR3 loop: CASRSTPGAETQYF. The CDR3 nucleotides are TGTGCCAGCAGGTCGACACCAGGGGCGGAGACCCAGTACTTC.

This rearrangement joins TRBV5-1 to TRBJ2-2; 9 bases map to TRBD2. The J segment lost 2 bases and the V segment lost 7 bases, leaving 3 bases of the junction unmatched. Germline V lookup: CDR1 SGHRS, CDR2 YFSETQ. This CDR3 has 14 residues. The CDR3 DNA reads as TGCGCCAGCGGAGCGGGAGGAAACACCGGGGAGCTGTTTTTT. This codes for CASGAGGNTGELFF.

This clone was recorded only once. This chain links TRBV6-5 with TRBJ2-1; 7 positions agree with TRBD2. The J segment lost 9 bases and the V segment lost 0 bases, leaving 8 bases of the junction unmatched. Per the germline V gene, CDR1 is MNHEY and CDR2 is SVGAGI. The CDR3 totals 15 residues. CDR3 amino acids: CASSYSPLGRGEQFF. The CDR3 nucleotides read TGTGCCAGCAGTTACTCCCCTCTTGGGAGGGGTGAGCAGTTCTTC.

This chain connects TRBV7-8 to TRBJ2-6, with 8 bases fitting TRBD1. Losses at the gene ends were 2 bases for V and 0 bases for J; bases not matched to a gene: 6. Germline V lookup: CDR1 SGHVS, CDR2 FQNEAQ. CDR3 length: 18 amino acids. CDR3 region: CASSLRSQGASGANVLTF. The DNA for the CDR3 is TGTGCCAGCAGCTTAAGGTCCCAGGGGGCCTCTGGGGCCAACGTCCTGACTTTC. Full variable domain (rest looked up from reference TRBV7-8 and TRBJ2-6): GAGVSQSPRYKVAKRGQDVALRCDPISGHVSLFWYQQALGQGPEFLTYFQNEAQLDKSGLPSDRFFAERPEGSVSTLKIQRTQQEDSAVYLCASSLRSQGASGANVLTFGAGSRLTVL.

The V call is TRBV27, the J call TRBJ2-7; 8 nucleotides align to TRBD2. The length of the CDR3 is 18 residues. From germline, CDR1 is MNHEY and CDR2 SMNVEV (reference sequence). J lost 1 base, V lost 7 bases, and 18 bases had no gene match. CDR3 DNA: TGTGCCAGCAAAACCCCGAACGGGGGGGACACGACGTCCTACGAGCAGTACTTC. It yields the protein CASKTPNGGDTTSYEQYF.

The chain is built from TRBV19 and TRBJ1-2; D gene ambiguous. With 1 base removed from V and 10 bases from J, the gap between germline ends came to 13 bases. This CDR3 has 13 residues. Germline values: CDR1 LNHDA, CDR2 SQIVND (reference sequence). CDR3 nucleotide sequence: TGTGCCAGTAGTATAGGAGGCCAGATATACTACACCTTC. This gives the protein CASSIGGQIYYTF.